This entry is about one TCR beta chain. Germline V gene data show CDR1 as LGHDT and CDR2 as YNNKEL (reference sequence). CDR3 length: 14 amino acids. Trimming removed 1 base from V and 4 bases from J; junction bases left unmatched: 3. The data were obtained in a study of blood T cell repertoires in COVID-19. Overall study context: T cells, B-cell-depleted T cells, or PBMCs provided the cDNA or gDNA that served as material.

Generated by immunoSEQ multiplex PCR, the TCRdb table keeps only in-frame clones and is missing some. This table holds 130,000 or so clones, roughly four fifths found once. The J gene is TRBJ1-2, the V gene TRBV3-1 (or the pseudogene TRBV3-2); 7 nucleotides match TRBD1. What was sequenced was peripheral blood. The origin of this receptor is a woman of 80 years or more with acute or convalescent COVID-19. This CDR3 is CASSQGPGGYGYTF. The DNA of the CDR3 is TGTGCCAGCAGCCAAGGGCCAGGGGGCTATGGCTACACCTTC.